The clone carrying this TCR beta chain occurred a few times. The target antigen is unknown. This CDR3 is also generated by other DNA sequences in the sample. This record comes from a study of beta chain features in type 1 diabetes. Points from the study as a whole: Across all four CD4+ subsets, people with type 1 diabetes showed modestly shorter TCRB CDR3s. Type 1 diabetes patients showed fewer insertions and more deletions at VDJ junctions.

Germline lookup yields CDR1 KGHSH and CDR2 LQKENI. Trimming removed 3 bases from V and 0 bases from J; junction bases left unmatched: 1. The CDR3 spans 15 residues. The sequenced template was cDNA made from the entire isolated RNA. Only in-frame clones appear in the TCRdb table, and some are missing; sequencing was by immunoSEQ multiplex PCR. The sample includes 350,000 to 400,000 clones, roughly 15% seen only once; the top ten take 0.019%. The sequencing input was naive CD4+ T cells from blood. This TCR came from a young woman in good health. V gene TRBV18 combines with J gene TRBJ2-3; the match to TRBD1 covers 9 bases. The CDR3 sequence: CASSPGQGSTDTQYF. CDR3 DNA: TGTGCCAGCTCACCGGGACAGGGTAGCACAGATACGCAGTATTTT.